This T cell receptor (beta chain) appears in the sequencing data of a study of blood T cells in healthy people across ages. CDR3 length: 14 amino acids. Germline CDR1 DFQATT, CDR2 SNEGSKA (reference sequence). V was trimmed by 3 bases and J by 2 bases, leaving 11 bases between them. It was with a sample-barcoded 5' primer and a J-beta primer mix that a second PCR of roughly 7 to 12 cycles was run. TCRdb re-derived calls from the 5' RACE reads in MiXCR, one entry per CDR3 protein. This sample yields roughly 1 million distinct CDR3 sequences, of which under 30% are seen a single time; about 0.69% belongs to the top ten. Those donating, healthy Caucasian individuals from Russia, were aged 6 to 90. This sample was shared with a second study, whose subject was T cells of mothers and their children. Per that study: Each mother gave over 10 million TCR beta CDR3 reads; each child, about 3 million.

The chain combines TRBV20-1 with TRBJ1-3; D not resolved. Material: blood. This clonotype was obtained from a girl between 2 and 10 years old in good health. In DNA, the CDR3 is TGCAGTGCTAGGGATCCAACGGCTGGAAACACCATATATTTT. Protein: CSARDPTAGNTIYF.